The 2 T cell receptor beta chains below all came from one sample that was sequenced in a study of cytomegalovirus exposure and HLA in healthy donors. The PCR was carried out with 60 Vbeta primers and 13 Jbeta primers. The table came from immunoSEQ multiplex PCR; TCRdb's copy has only in-frame clones and leaves some out. The listing records 200,000 to 250,000 clones. The sequenced sample was PBMCs. The receptors come from a woman aged 30 to 39 in good health and CMV-seropositive.

This chain joins TRBV28 and TRBJ1-5; 9 bases map to TRBD1. V lost 6 bases to trimming and J lost 0 bases; unmatched junction nucleotides: 6. Germline V CDR1 and CDR2: MDHEN, SYDVKM. The CDR3 has 16 amino acids. The CDR3 sequence is CASSRDRVYSNQPQHF. The CDR3 DNA sequence: TGTGCCAGCAGCCGGGACAGGGTTTATAGCAATCAGCCCCAGCATTTT.

The chain combines TRBV5-1 with TRBJ2-1; D ambiguous. Between the trimmed V and J ends, which lost 3 bases and 3 bases, there was a span of 25 bases. Germline CDR1 and CDR2: SGHRS and YFSETQ. CDR3 length: 19 amino acids. The CDR3 loop reads CASSSSLRIPPSRYNEQFF. The CDR3 nucleotides read TGCGCCAGCAGCTCCTCCCTTAGAATTCCCCCGTCCCGCTACAATGAGCAGTTCTTC.